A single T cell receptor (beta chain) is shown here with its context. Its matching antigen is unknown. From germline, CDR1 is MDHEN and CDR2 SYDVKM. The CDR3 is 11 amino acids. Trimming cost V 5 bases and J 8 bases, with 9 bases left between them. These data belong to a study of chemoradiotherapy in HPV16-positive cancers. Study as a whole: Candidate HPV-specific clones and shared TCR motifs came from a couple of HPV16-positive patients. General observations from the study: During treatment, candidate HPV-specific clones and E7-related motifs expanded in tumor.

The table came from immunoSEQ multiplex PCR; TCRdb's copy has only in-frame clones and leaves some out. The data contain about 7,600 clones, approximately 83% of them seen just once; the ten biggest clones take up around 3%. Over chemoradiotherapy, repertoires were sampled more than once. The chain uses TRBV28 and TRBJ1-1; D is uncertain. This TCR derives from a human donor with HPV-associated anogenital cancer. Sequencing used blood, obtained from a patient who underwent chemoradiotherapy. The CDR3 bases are TGTGCCAGCAGTATTGCGGCCGAAGCTTTCTTT. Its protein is CASSIAAEAFF.